The 27 T cell receptor beta chains in this list originate from one sample, sequenced in a study of blood T cell repertoires in COVID-19. Repertoires were generated with immunoSEQ multiplex PCR, while TCRdb's copy carries only in-frame clones and drops some. The sample shows some 390,000 clones, about 90% of them seen only once. Source material: peripheral blood. These receptors were obtained from a woman in her fifties or sixties with COVID-19, enrolled during active disease.

This chain links TRBV4-1 with TRBJ2-1; TRBD2 is a possible D gene (7 bases). CDR3 length: 15 amino acids. The germline V gene encodes CDR1 MGHRA and CDR2 YSYEKL. Trimming stripped 0 bases from V and 6 bases from J, with 12 bases between. CDR3 DNA: TGCGCCAGCAGCCAAGAAGGGCGGGGGCGCAATGAGCAGTTCTTC. Its protein product is CASSQEGRGRNEQFF.

The chain uses TRBV3-1 (or the pseudogene TRBV3-2) and TRBJ2-7; no clear D gene. V lost 2 bases and J lost 7, with 12 bases in between. CDR1 is LGHDT and CDR2 is YNNKEL in the germline V gene (reference sequence). The CDR3 covers 13 residues. In DNA form, the CDR3 reads TGTGCCAGCAGCCAAAGCCCTAGTAGAGAGCAGTACTTC. This translates into CASSQSPSREQYF.

The CDR3 loop is CASSLRTGVKEKLFF. For the CDR3, the DNA is TGTGCCAGCAGTCTGCGGACAGGGGTTAAGGAAAAACTGTTTTTT. V gene TRBV28 combines with J gene TRBJ1-4, with TRBD1 matching over 9 bases. This CDR3 comprises 15 residues. Germline V gene sequence: CDR1 MDHEN, CDR2 SYDVKM. V lost 5 bases and J lost 8; bases outside the gene matches: 9.

This clone showed up just once. CDR3 DNA sequence: TGTGCCATCAGTGAAGGGGGCGGTCAGCCCCAGCATTTT. It yields the protein CAISEGGGQPQHF. V and J are TRBV10-3 and TRBJ1-5; 7 nucleotides line up with TRBD1. Germline CDR1 reads ENHRY; CDR2 reads SYGVKD. This CDR3 contains 13 residues. The V segment lost 3 bases and the J segment 6 bases; nucleotides outside the gene matches: 2.

The V and J genes are TRBV2 and TRBJ1-6; TRBD1 is a possible D gene (5 bases). The length of the CDR3 is 16 residues. V was clipped by 4 bases and J by 10 bases, with 20 bases between them. Germline CDR1 and CDR2: SNHLY and FYNNEI. The CDR3 loop reads CASSGYLGAGDSPLHF. CDR3 bases: TGTGCCAGCAGTGGCTATTTAGGCGCGGGGGACTCACCCCTCCACTTT.

Here the CDR3 DNA reads TGCAGCGTGGGGGGGGACACTCGGAACACTGAAGCTTTCTTT. Protein product: CSVGGDTRNTEAFF. The chain carries TRBV29-1 and TRBJ1-1; possible D gene TRBD1, 6 bases. Germline CDR1 SQVTM, CDR2 ANQGSEA. V dropped 6 bases and J dropped 1 base, with 15 bases sitting between them. The CDR3 contains 14 residues.

The V call is TRBV5-6, the J call TRBJ1-2; a weak D match, TRBD1 (5 bases). The CDR3 length is 14 residues. In germline, CDR1 is SGHDT, CDR2 YYEEEE. Trimming shortened V by 3 bases and J by 8 bases, and 17 bases separated the two germline ends. CDR3 DNA sequence: TGTGCCAGCAGCTCGTCGGGAGGGACTGGCGGCTACACCTTC. Translated: CASSSSGGTGGYTF.

This rearrangement joins TRBV5-1 to TRBJ2-7, with D maybe TRBD2 (6 bases). Germline V CDR1 and CDR2: SGHRS, YFSETQ. Deletions cut 0 bases from V and 2 bases from J, with 9 bases between. The CDR3 consists of 14 residues. CDR3 sequence (DNA): TGCGCCAGCAGCTTGGGGGGACTGGCCTACGAGCAGTACTTC. It codes for CASSLGGLAYEQYF.

This chain uses TRBV19 with TRBJ2-7; tentatively, D is TRBD1 (6 bases). V dropped 1 base and J dropped 4 bases, with 11 bases sitting between them. Germline V gene sequence: CDR1 LNHDA, CDR2 SQIVND (reference sequence). The CDR3 runs 14 residues. Here the CDR3 DNA reads TGTGCCAGTAGTATAGTCAGGGGACCTTACGAGCAGTACTTC. Protein: CASSIVRGPYEQYF.

This rearrangement joins TRBV7-8 to TRBJ2-5; 11 positions agree with TRBD2. This CDR3 is built from 17 residues. Per the germline V gene, CDR1 is SGHVS and CDR2 is FQNEAQ. V trimming: 1 base; J trimming: 5 bases; junction bases outside the gene matches: 9. The CDR3 bases are TGTGCCAGCAGCTTAGGAGTGTTACGGACTAGCGGGGAGACCCAGTACTTC. It codes for CASSLGVLRTSGETQYF.

There are a few counts of this clone. This rearrangement joins TRBV5-1 to TRBJ1-2, with no clear D. There are 13 residues in the CDR3. Germline CDR1 and CDR2: SGHRS and YFSETQ. The V and J ends lost 0 bases and 4 bases respectively, with 7 bases between them. The CDR3 DNA sequence: TGCGCCAGCAGCTTGGGGGCCTCCTATGGCTACACCTTC. It is translated as CASSLGASYGYTF.

The J gene is TRBJ2-7, the V gene TRBV10-3; TRBD1 matches 11 bases. V lost 7 bases and J lost 3; bases outside the gene matches: 5. This CDR3 is 14 amino acids long. Per the germline V gene, CDR1 is ENHRY and CDR2 is SYGVKD. Written as DNA, the CDR3 is TGTGCCATCAAACCGGGACAGGGGGACTACGAGCAGTACTTC. Translated: CAIKPGQGDYEQYF.

This sequence joins TRBV5-1 and TRBJ1-2; 9 bases map to TRBD1. CDR1 is SGHRS, CDR2 YFSETQ, per germline. The CDR3 length is 12 residues. The junction had 1 base not matched to a gene; V was cut back by 4 bases and J by 6 bases. CDR3 residues: CASSRDRDGYTF. In nucleotides, the CDR3 is TGCGCCAGCAGCCGGGACAGGGATGGCTACACCTTC.

The chain couples TRBV2 to TRBJ1-1; 7 bases line up with TRBD1. The CDR3 is made up of 12 amino acids. Germline V gene lookup returns CDR1 SNHLY and CDR2 FYNNEI. J gave up 14 bases and V 5 bases, and 11 bases lay outside the gene matches. The CDR3 DNA is TGTGCCAGCAGTACCGGACAGGATGAAGTCTTCTTT. Translation gives CASSTGQDEVFF.

This rearrangement joins TRBV7-9 to TRBJ1-4, with D unresolved. In germline, CDR1 is SEHNR, CDR2 FQNEAQ (reference sequence). The V and J ends lost 8 bases and 6 bases respectively, with 16 bases between them. The CDR3 is made up of 14 amino acids. CDR3 sequence reads: CASEELNEHEKLFF. The CDR3 region has the DNA TGTGCCAGCGAAGAATTAAATGAGCATGAAAAACTGTTTTTT. Supplemented by reference TRBV7-9 and TRBJ1-4, the full variable domain reads DTGVSQNPRHKITKRGQNVTFRCDPISEHNRLYWYRQTLGQGPEFLTYFQNEAQLEKSRLLSDRFSAERPKGSFSTLEIQRTEQGDSAMYLCASEELNEHEKLFFGSGTQLSVL.

V gene TRBV19 combines with J gene TRBJ1-5, with D possibly TRBD1 on 6 matching bases. The CDR3 runs to 18 residues. Trimming removed 3 bases at V and 6 bases at J, with 24 bases between. Germline-derived CDR1 and CDR2 are LNHDA and SQIVND (reference sequence). The chain's CDR3 is CASSIVPFGTTFVQPQHF. Here the CDR3 DNA reads TGTGCCAGTAGTATTGTTCCATTCGGGACAACCTTCGTTCAGCCCCAGCATTTT.

This chain uses TRBV28 with TRBJ1-2; 9 bases fit TRBD1. The V and J ends lost 6 bases and 4 bases, in that order; junction bases with no gene match: 24. The CDR3 is 20 amino acids. In germline, CDR1 is MDHEN, CDR2 SYDVKM. CDR3 sequence: CASRKNRGGDRARPGYGYTF. Written as DNA, the CDR3 is TGTGCCAGCAGAAAAAACAGGGGGGGGGACAGGGCAAGGCCCGGCTATGGCTACACCTTC.

In this sample, this clone turned up a few times. The chain links TRBV5-4 to TRBJ1-2; 9 bases align to TRBD1. Trimming took 3 bases from V and 3 from J; bases not matched to a gene: 3. The CDR3 is made up of 14 amino acids. CDR1 and CDR2 (germline): SGHNT, YYREEE (reference sequence). DNA for the CDR3: TGTGCCAGCAGCTACGGGACAGGGCACTATGGCTACACCTTC. Protein product: CASSYGTGHYGYTF.

The chain uses TRBV5-8 and TRBJ2-3; 7 bases match TRBD2. This CDR3 spans 15 amino acids. Germline loops: CDR1 SGHTS, CDR2 YDEGEE. V trimming: 8 bases; J trimming: 3 bases; junction bases outside the gene matches: 12. The CDR3 spells CASSQLREATDTQYF. DNA of the CDR3: TGTGCCAGTTCCCAGCTCCGGGAGGCGACAGATACGCAGTATTTT.

Only a few counts were recorded for this clone. The chain joins TRBV10-1 to TRBJ1-6; 8 bases agree with TRBD1. CDR1 and CDR2 (germline): WNHNN, SYGVQD (reference sequence). The length of the CDR3 is 14 residues. Germline trimming cut 4 bases from V and 7 bases from J; bases unmatched to any gene: 3. The CDR3 DNA is TGCGCCAGCAGTGTACAGGGGGGAAATTCACCCCTCCACTTT. Translating it yields CASSVQGGNSPLHF.

Turning to this clone: Other DNA sequences in this sample translate to the same CDR3. The rearrangement links TRBV18 to TRBJ1-1, with TRBD1 identical over 7 bases. The J segment lost 0 bases and the V segment lost 3 bases, leaving 4 bases of the junction unmatched. Germline CDR1 reads KGHSH; CDR2 reads LQKENI. This CDR3 comprises 15 residues. The CDR3 here is CASSPRQGMNTEAFF. As DNA, the CDR3 is TGTGCCAGCTCACCGAGACAGGGAATGAACACTGAAGCTTTCTTT.

CDR3 bases: TGTGCCAGCAGTTACTCGAACAGCTACGAGCAGTACTTC. It codes for CASSYSNSYEQYF. The chain couples TRBV6-6 to TRBJ2-7, with D unclear. Trimming took off 0 bases at V and 3 bases at J, with 6 bases between the two ends. This CDR3 comprises 13 residues. In germline, CDR1 is MNHNY, CDR2 SVGAGI (reference sequence).

The genes are TRBV23-1 and TRBJ2-7; D gene unclear. TRBV23-1 is noted as an ORF with a role that remains uncertain. This CDR3 region has 15 residues. Trimming left V 0 bases short and J 0 bases short, with 9 bases between. This CDR3 reads CASSQSRGPSYEQYF. The DNA for the CDR3 is TGCGCCAGCAGTCAATCGAGAGGTCCCTCCTACGAGCAGTACTTC.

There are a few counts of this clone. J is TRBJ1-2 and V is TRBV11-2; maybe TRBD1 (5 bases). Per germline, CDR1 SGHAT and CDR2 FQNNGV. Trimming took 5 bases from V and 10 from J, leaving 17 bases between them. This CDR3 contains 13 residues. The CDR3 region has the DNA TGTGCCAGCAGCGATCACGGACGGGACTACTACACCTTC. Translated: CASSDHGRDYYTF. The full variable domain, its missing parts supplied by reference TRBV11-2 and TRBJ1-2, is EAGVAQSPRYKIIEKRQSVAFWCNPISGHATLYWYQQILGQGPKLLIQFQNNGVVDDSQLPKDRFSAERLKGVDSTLKIQPAKLEDSAVYLCASSDHGRDYYTFGSGTRLTVV.

The chain recombines TRBV6-5 with TRBJ2-5; TRBD2 might be the D (6 bases). The CDR3 totals 12 residues. From germline, CDR1 is MNHEY and CDR2 SVGAGI. The germline V and J ends were trimmed by 6 bases and 5 bases, with 10 bases remaining between them. CDR3 residues: CASSGRGETQYF. CDR3 in DNA: TGTGCCAGCAGCGGACGGGGGGAGACCCAGTACTTC.

This clone was seen just once. J is TRBJ2-7 and V is TRBV19; 12 bases map to TRBD2. Germline trimming cut 4 bases from V and 7 bases from J; bases unmatched to any gene: 8. The germline CDR1 and CDR2 sequences are LNHDA and SQIVND (reference sequence). The CDR3 is 15 amino acids. CDR3 in amino acids: CASSNRLAGAREQYF. The CDR3 nucleotides read TGTGCCAGTAGTAATCGACTAGCGGGGGCAAGGGAGCAGTACTTC.

The J gene is TRBJ1-1, the V gene TRBV29-1; 8 bases align to TRBD1. Trimming cost V 5 bases and J 2 bases; bases outside gene matches: 4. CDR1 and CDR2 from the germline V gene are SQVTM and ANQGSEA. The CDR3 has 13 amino acids. In DNA, the CDR3 is TGCAGCGTTAGGGACAGGCTCAACACTGAAGCTTTCTTT. Translated: CSVRDRLNTEAFF.